A selection of T cell receptor beta chains follows, all from one sample in a study of regulatory T cells in long-lasting Graves disease. TCRdb fed the multiplex PCR reads into MiXCR, producing one record per CDR3 protein. This sample has about 470,000 distinct CDR3 sequences, with 20% to 25% found just once. The sample was peripheral blood mononuclear cells (PBMCs), taken when the disease was refractory, from a patient treated with antithyroid drugs. The receptors were sampled from a female donor with Graves disease. Each CDR3 is given with its conserved first and last residue. D genes are given only for firm matches. Only some rows state a clone size, as once, few, many or a class for expanded clones.

cdr3_aa clone_size v_call d_call
CAISRDSPYEQYF few TRBV10-3 TRBD1
CASSSQTSGQETQYF many TRBV12-3/TRBV12-4 TRBD2
CSASDPFKGAGEQYF . TRBV20-1 TRBD1
CASSESLMNTEAFF few TRBV25-1 .
CASSFAGETQYF many TRBV12-3/TRBV12-4 .
CASSLTLTYTDTQYF . TRBV28 .
CASSDGTDCTYEQYF many TRBV6-4 .
CASSLGTVSYEQYF many TRBV2 .
CASRRDSLQGTGEQYF many TRBV28 .
CASSLQAGGSSYEQYF . TRBV7-3 TRBD2
CASSENNSPLHF many TRBV12-3/TRBV12-4 .
CASSYSPIKSGYTF many TRBV6-5 .
CSANGRETQYF few TRBV20-1 .
CASSGGVGEVFYGYTF . TRBV28 .
CASRPTGVEQPQHF . TRBV7-2 TRBD1
CSAREQGGGLAFF many TRBV20-1 TRBD1
CATSRGGGGANVLTF . TRBV15 .